These T cell receptor beta chains were read from a single sample in a study of beta chain features in type 1 diabetes. TCRdb's copy holds only in-frame clones and misses some; the assay was immunoSEQ multiplex PCR. Found here are approximately 110,000 clones, about 40% of them singletons; the top ten hold over 0.065%. Sequencing was carried out using stem cell memory CD4+ T cells from blood. The receptors here all came from a woman younger than 30 in good health. Both conserved end residues are part of each CDR3.

J gene	CDR3 length	V gene	CDR3 protein
TRBJ2-5	12	TRBV29-1	CSGAGSEETQYF
TRBJ1-2	11	TRBV30	CAWNRAYGYTF
TRBJ1-1	16	TRBV5-6	CASSRRTGTLFTEAFF
TRBJ2-5	15	TRBV7-2	CASSLVRQIQETQYF
TRBJ1-1	15	TRBV5-1	CASSLAGAPNTEAFF
TRBJ2-7	12	TRBV4-2	CASSLVSYEQYF
TRBJ1-3	16	TRBV6-5	CASSYAGGVGGNTIYF
TRBJ1-1	14	TRBV19	CASSIPRAPRKTFF
TRBJ1-2	14	TRBV6-4	CASSRTGTGYGYTF
TRBJ1-2	15	TRBV28	CASSPITTRNYGYTF
TRBJ2-1	16	TRBV27	CASSSYRDRTYNEQFF
TRBJ1-1	15	TRBV29-1	CSGIFQGSGNTEAFF
TRBJ2-1	11	TRBV19	CASSIAGEQFF
TRBJ2-1	19	TRBV5-1	CASSLGLAGGSLSNSEQFF
TRBJ2-1	14	TRBV7-2	CASRGRGGRDEQFF
TRBJ2-5	15	TRBV5-6	CASSKRTFRQETQYF
TRBJ2-1	14	TRBV28	CASSFILTRNEQFF
TRBJ2-1	15	TRBV5-1	CASSLGIVGEGEQFF
TRBJ2-7	16	TRBV15	CATSRLRTGGRHEQYF
TRBJ2-5	11	TRBV20-1	CSAPGRKTQYF
TRBJ1-5	15	TRBV19	CASSKPQGGNQPQHF
TRBJ2-2	14	TRBV6-5	CASRRTGITGELFF
TRBJ1-2	17	TRBV27	CASSIRRTGEKDYGYTF
TRBJ2-4	15	TRBV4-2	CASSHGGRAGDIQYF
TRBJ2-7	14	TRBV27	CASSLGTGVYEQYF
TRBJ1-5	15	TRBV18	CASSPGDSNNQPQHF
TRBJ2-7	14	TRBV30	CARTAGASSYEQYF
TRBJ2-7	15	TRBV5-1	CASSSGDRRNYEQYF
TRBJ2-5	17	TRBV5-4	CASSLRRTATVGETQYF
TRBJ1-3	15	TRBV30	CAWRFPRTSGNTIYF
TRBJ1-2	14	TRBV2	CASRRTGMHYGYTF
TRBJ2-1	14	TRBV4-1	CASSRIPVNSEQFF
TRBJ2-1	15	TRBV15	CATSSRDRGGNEQFF